This is a list of T cell receptor beta chains from one sample in a study of blood T cells in healthy people across ages. A single record per CDR3 protein comes from TCRdb applying MiXCR to the 5' RACE reads. The table records roughly 900,000 distinct CDR3 sequences, roughly 52% of them present only once. Material for sequencing was blood. The receptors were gathered from a man between 25 and 39 years old in good health. Each CDR3 is given with its conserved first and last residue. D genes are given only for firm matches. Clone size is not always given. Where it is, it says once, few, many or a class for expanded clones.

V gene	CDR3 length	clone size	J gene	D gene	CDR3 DNA	CDR3 protein
TRBV12-3/TRBV12-4	13	few	TRBJ1-2	TRBD1	TGTGCCAGCAGCCGGGACAGTGTCTATGGCTACACCTTC	CASSRDSVYGYTF
TRBV5-1	14	-	TRBJ2-1	TRBD1	TGCGCCAGCAACGGACAGGGTAGAAACAATGAGCAGTTCTTC	CASNGQGRNNEQFF
TRBV7-2	11	-	TRBJ1-2	-	TGTGCCAGCAGCTCCAGGGGTGGCTACACCTTC	CASSSRGGYTF
TRBV7-9	15	-	TRBJ1-2	-	TGTGCCAGCAGCTTAACCCTGCAGGACGACTATGGCTACACCTTC	CASSLTLQDDYGYTF
TRBV5-1	16	-	TRBJ2-3	TRBD2	TGCGCCAGCAGCCCGGAACCTAGCGGGGCCCTGGATACGCAGTATTTT	CASSPEPSGALDTQYF
TRBV7-2	17	few	TRBJ1-5	-	TGTGCCAGCAGAGAGGGGGGGACTGGGGAGAGCAATCAGCCCCAGCATTTT	CASREGGTGESNQPQHF
TRBV12-3/TRBV12-4	15	-	TRBJ2-7	-	TGTGCCAGCAATTCCGACAACCCCGGCTTCTACGAGCAGTACTTC	CASNSDNPGFYEQYF
TRBV27	15	-	TRBJ2-7	-	TGTGCCAGCAGTCGCTCGGCCTTGAAGACCTACGAGCAGTACTTC	CASSRSALKTYEQYF
TRBV7-2	14	-	TRBJ1-5	-	TGTGCCAGCAGCTTAACGGTGGACAATCAGCCCCAGCATTTT	CASSLTVDNQPQHF
TRBV5-6	13	few	TRBJ1-2	-	TGTGCCAGCAGCCTACAGAACCTCTATGGCTACACCTTC	CASSLQNLYGYTF
TRBV27	10	-	TRBJ2-7	-	TGTGCCAGCGGATTCTCCGAGCAGTACTTC	CASGFSEQYF
TRBV20-1	16	-	TRBJ2-3	TRBD1	TGCAGTGCCAATTGGATCGGGGACAGGGGCGCAGATACGCAGTATTTT	CSANWIGDRGADTQYF
TRBV2	15	-	TRBJ2-2	TRBD1	TGTGCCAGCAGTGTACAGGGGTGGGACACCGGGGAGCTGTTTTTT	CASSVQGWDTGELFF
TRBV7-8	18	few	TRBJ2-6	TRBD1	TGTGCCAGCAGCTTAGCCAGACAGGGGAACTCTGGGGCCAACGTCCTGACTTTC	CASSLARQGNSGANVLTF
TRBV29-1	10	-	TRBJ1-2	-	TGCAGCGTCTTTGCTAATGGCTACACCTTC	CSVFANGYTF
TRBV12-3/TRBV12-4	14	few	TRBJ1-6	-	TGTGCCAGCAGTTTTCAGGTTGGGAATTCACCCCTCCACTTT	CASSFQVGNSPLHF
TRBV7-9	12	-	TRBJ2-4	-	TGTGCCAGCAGCTTATACAAAAACATTCAGTACTTC	CASSLYKNIQYF
TRBV4-1	15	-	TRBJ2-7	-	TGCGCCAGCAGCGTCTTCCGGGGCTATACCTACGAGCAGTACTTC	CASSVFRGYTYEQYF
TRBV29-1	11	many	TRBJ2-5	-	TGCAGCGTTGGGCAGGGCGAGACCCAGTACTTC	CSVGQGETQYF
TRBV5-1	16	-	TRBJ1-2	-	TGCGCCAGCAGCCCCACTCCCAGGGTTTCTAGCTATGGCTACACCTTC	CASSPTPRVSSYGYTF